This T cell receptor (beta chain) appears in the sequencing data of a study of cytomegalovirus exposure and HLA in healthy donors. Background on the study: It was reported in a later analysis that the roughly 120 validation repertoires used the same platform as the 550 to 850 first-cohort repertoires.

V gave up 5 bases and J gave up 2 bases, with 3 bases separating them. From germline, CDR1 is WSHSY and CDR2 SAAADI. CDR3 length equals 11 residues. The table lists this clone with a few counts. As yet, its antigen is unknown. The repertoire was sequenced with immunoSEQ multiplex PCR; TCRdb's copy has only in-frame clones and lacks some. The table lists approximately 300,000 clones, about 85% of them singletons. Findings of the study overall: Later, an analysis found that TCR clusters from the first cohort tended to co-occur in the 120 validation repertoires. Through in vitro validation, three CMV-associated chains were shown to be specific for CMV antigens. Reported performance of the classifier showed diagnosis of cytomegalovirus status with high specificity and sensitivity.

The sequence derives from a woman in her 30s in good health and CMV-seropositive. V and J are TRBV10-2 and TRBJ1-2; D unclear. Material: PBMCs. DNA of the CDR3: TGCGCCAGCAGTTCCAACTATGGCTACACCTTC. Protein: CASSSNYGYTF.